This entry describes one T cell receptor (beta chain). The data derive from a study of shared clonotypes between healthy human individuals. Germline V gene lookup returns CDR1 MNHEY and CDR2 SVGAGI. This CDR3 is built from 15 residues. V was clipped by 4 bases and J by 2 bases; unmatched bases: 4. Libraries were prepared by immunoSEQ multiplex PCR; TCRdb keeps only in-frame clonotypes and omits some of them. The data hold 400,000 to 550,000 clones, with about 80% observed a single time. Sequenced: PBMCs. This sequence originates from a woman aged 40-49 years in good health. Some clones in this sample may be carry-over from other donors' samples. The chain links TRBV6-5 to TRBJ2-7; 11 bases fit TRBD2. CDR3 sequence reads: CASSSTSGSPYEQYF. In nucleotides, the CDR3 is TGTGCCAGCAGTTCTACTAGCGGGAGTCCCTACGAGCAGTACTTC.